The TCR beta chain under discussion was sequenced for a study of post-analysis software for immune sequencing data. On the study more broadly: Patients with relapsing-remitting, secondary progressive and progressive-relapsing multiple sclerosis courses were all represented.

Study observations and caveats: Comparison of patients with controls showed roughly five TRBV segments more frequent in patients, TRBV5-6, TRBV5-1 and TRBV20-1 among them. Controls' normalized Chao1 diversity significantly exceeded that of multiple sclerosis patients. By F measure, samples from a shared preparation batch strongly co-clustered.

In germline, CDR1 is SQVTM, CDR2 ANQGSEA. This CDR3 comprises 14 residues. J lost 2 bases, V lost 7 bases, and 10 bases had no gene match. As for this clonotype: Its matching antigen is unknown.

TCR beta cDNA libraries included unique molecular identifiers. When about 0.95 to 10 million T cells were used, they gave some 520,000 cDNA molecules. TCRdb called the PCR reads again in MiXCR, with one record for every CDR3 protein. The sample lists fewer than 850,000 distinct CDR3 sequences, about 27% seen once, with around 0.56% in the top ten. The sample consisted of blood. The clonotype comes from a girl aged 5-17 years with multiple sclerosis. This chain joins TRBV29-1 and TRBJ2-7; 8 bases map to TRBD2. Written as DNA, the CDR3 is TGCAGCGCCGTACTAGCGGCGGGAACCTACGAGCAGTACTTC. It codes for CSAVLAAGTYEQYF.